This T cell receptor beta chain was captured by sequencing in a study of molecular identifiers for immune sequencing clone quantification. Across the study: RNA from around 18,000 or 91,000 naive CD8 cells was split five ways in replicates, with four sequenced.

Points on this clonotype: Possible read error: a much larger clone is one base away. The final CDR3 position lacks the conserved phenylalanine or tryptophan, pointing to a likely read error.

TCRdb ran MiXCR on the PCR reads and lists one entry per CDR3 protein. The profile shows about 640,000 distinct CDR3 sequences, just under 20% of them singletons. The V segment lost 1 base and the J segment 6 bases; nucleotides outside the gene matches: 5. CDR1 is SEHNR, CDR2 FQNEAQ, per germline (reference sequence). This CDR3 region has 16 residues. Sequenced sample: naive CD8+ T cells from blood, with Jurkat cell RNA spiked in. Subset reported: FACS-sorted CD8+CD4-CCR7+CD45RA+ naive T cells. The clonotype originates from a human donor in good health. Some libraries in this study had Jurkat cell RNA spiked in. The chain recombines TRBV7-9 with TRBJ1-4, with TRBD1 matching 10 bases. The CDR3 bases are TGTGCCAGCAGCTTAGAACTGACAGGGGGCGATGAAAAACTGTTTTCT. Amino acid sequence: CASSLELTGGDEKLFS.